This T cell receptor (beta chain) emerged from a study of blood T cell repertoires in COVID-19 (dated by TCRdb to 2020 to 2021). In the study overall: Samples from collaborators originated in the United States, Italy and Spain and spanned both the acute and convalescent phases of COVID-19. The material from the prospective study consisted of cDNA or gDNA derived from T cells, B-cell-depleted T cells, or PBMCs. Deeply sampled blood TCRbeta repertoires from subjects exposed to, actively infected with, or recovered from COVID-19 were included in the dataset. The repertoires were made available in a free public database intended to serve as a resource for research on the immune response to SARS-CoV-2. Samples were obtained from the ongoing ImmuneRACE study (first 160 participants) and from 1,000 to 1,500 subjects provided by 6 global collaborators. A de-identified subject ID, COVID-19 status, age in years and sex were almost always included in the sample metadata. Where available, HLA class I and class II types were taken from metadata supplied by the sample provider and were not determined by assay-based typing.

TCRbeta CDR3 regions were amplified from genomic DNA by means of the immunoSEQ Assay, a bias-controlled multiplex PCR. For the original study's pipeline: The number of nucleated cells in each sample was estimated from the amplification of reference gene primers within the assay. To quantify the absolute abundance of each unique TCRbeta CDR3 rearrangement, sequence reads were collapsed and filtered. Productive Simpson clonality was computed per sample as the square root of Simpson's diversity index over productive rearrangements. TCRdb provides this immuneACCESS table in a form limited to in-frame rearrangements. Some clones are lacking; in checked studies, under half of them reflect an unresolved V gene, and why the rest are absent is not known. The D gene and trimming were derived from the DNA, and the V and J assignments and clone size from that table. Here the sample has 150,000 to 200,000 clones; approximately 87% occur a single time. The ten largest make up over 9.5% of the sample.

Its CDR3 holds 19 amino acids, cysteine through phenylalanine. Of the read, only the CDR3 DNA is kept; its 57 bases are in frame from base 1. Here V drops 0 bases and J drops 0 bases, and the junction holds 7 bases not matched to any gene. The germline V gene specifies MGHRA as CDR1 and YSYEKL as CDR2. On the study overall, not on this receptor specifically: How much clinical and demographic metadata was included differed by source and by participant, and the metadata was provided uncurated.

One collaborating source in Seattle enrolled patients while the patients were actively infected and followed the patients over time throughout the course of disease. Whole blood was collected in K2EDTA tubes by collaborating institutions according to the institutions' own protocols. For TCRbeta analysis, collaborator samples were shipped as frozen whole blood, as isolated PBMCs, or as DNA extracted from either sample type. A remark on this clone: This receptor's antigen is unknown. No much larger clonotype is one base removed from it; base qualities were not supplied.

This chain joins TRBV4-1 to TRBJ2-2; 10 bases in the junction line up with TRBD1. This TCR came from a woman aged 55-70 years with COVID-19, enrolled during active disease. Sequences were obtained from peripheral blood. The nucleotide sequence reads as follows: TGCGCCAGCAGCCAAGAGATGGGGACAGGGGTCGCGAACACCGGGGAGCTGTTTTTT. This gives the protein CASSQEMGTGVANTGELFF.